These T cell receptor beta chains were read from a single sample in a study of blood T cell repertoires in COVID-19. TCRdb keeps only in-frame clones here, not all; method: immunoSEQ multiplex PCR. The sample shows a few hundred thousand clones, 84% of them seen only once. What was sequenced was PBMCs or T cells enriched from blood (not recorded which). The receptors derive from a young man with acute COVID-19. Both conserved end residues are part of each CDR3. D genes are given only for firm matches. Only part of the rows carry a size: once, few, many, or a class if the clone is expanded.

v_call: TRBV5-1; clone_size: -; j_call: TRBJ1-1; d_call: TRBD1; cdr3_aa: CASSPTGTDRNTEAFF; cdr3_nt: TGTGCCAGCAGTCCGACCGGGACAGACAGGAACACTGAAGCTTTCTTT
v_call: TRBV18; clone_size: -; j_call: TRBJ1-3; d_call: -; cdr3_aa: CASSPSSGRAGNTIYF; cdr3_nt: TGTGCCAGCTCACCCTCCTCGGGGAGGGCTGGAAACACCATATATTTT
v_call: TRBV15; clone_size: -; j_call: TRBJ1-6; d_call: -; cdr3_aa: CATSRQGSPLHF; cdr3_nt: TGTGCCACCAGCAGACAGGGTTCACCCCTCCACTTT
v_call: TRBV12-5; clone_size: -; j_call: TRBJ1-1; d_call: -; cdr3_aa: CASGATVNTEAFF; cdr3_nt: TGTGCTAGTGGTGCCACGGTGAACACTGAAGCTTTCTTT
v_call: TRBV24-1; clone_size: -; j_call: TRBJ1-2; d_call: -; cdr3_aa: CATSDPPHNYGYTF; cdr3_nt: TGTGCCACCAGTGATCCCCCCCATAACTATGGCTACACCTTC
v_call: TRBV19; clone_size: medium-sized; j_call: TRBJ1-3; d_call: -; cdr3_aa: CASSREAGSGNTIYF; cdr3_nt: TGTGCCAGTAGCCGCGAGGCGGGGTCAGGAAACACCATATATTTT
v_call: TRBV3-1/TRBV3-2; clone_size: -; j_call: TRBJ2-3; d_call: -; cdr3_aa: CASSPKTGTDTQYF; cdr3_nt: TGTGCCAGCAGCCCCAAAACAGGCACAGATACGCAGTATTTT
v_call: TRBV7-2; clone_size: once; j_call: TRBJ2-5; d_call: TRBD1; cdr3_aa: CASSFRTGEETQYF; cdr3_nt: TGTGCCAGCAGCTTCCGGACAGGGGAAGAGACCCAGTACTTC
v_call: TRBV6-1; clone_size: -; j_call: TRBJ1-4; d_call: TRBD1; cdr3_aa: CASSADRGPGIEKLFF; cdr3_nt: TGTGCCAGCAGTGCGGACAGGGGTCCCGGGATTGAAAAACTGTTTTTT
v_call: TRBV5-4; clone_size: -; j_call: TRBJ2-3; d_call: TRBD2; cdr3_aa: CASSPGGGYPDTQYF; cdr3_nt: TGTGCCAGCAGCCCCGGGGGGGGGTACCCAGATACGCAGTATTTT
v_call: TRBV6-2/TRBV6-3; clone_size: -; j_call: TRBJ2-1; d_call: TRBD2; cdr3_aa: CASSSELAHSSYNEQFF; cdr3_nt: TGTGCCAGCAGTTCCGAACTAGCGCATAGCTCCTACAATGAGCAGTTCTTC
v_call: TRBV5-4; clone_size: -; j_call: TRBJ2-1; d_call: TRBD2; cdr3_aa: CASAQSGGPYNEQFF; cdr3_nt: TGTGCCAGCGCTCAAAGCGGGGGCCCCTACAATGAGCAGTTCTTC
v_call: TRBV5-1; clone_size: -; j_call: TRBJ2-2; d_call: TRBD1; cdr3_aa: CASSYRQGNTGELFF; cdr3_nt: TGCGCCAGCAGCTACCGACAGGGGAACACCGGGGAGCTGTTTTTT
v_call: TRBV10-1; clone_size: -; j_call: TRBJ2-2; d_call: -; cdr3_aa: CASRRTVNTGELFF; cdr3_nt: TGCGCCAGCAGGCGGACAGTAAACACCGGGGAGCTGTTTTTT
v_call: TRBV3-1/TRBV3-2; clone_size: -; j_call: TRBJ2-3; d_call: TRBD2; cdr3_aa: CASSQNLAGVGDTQYF; cdr3_nt: TGTGCCAGCAGCCAAAACCTAGCGGGGGTGGGAGATACGCAGTATTTT
v_call: TRBV6-5; clone_size: few; j_call: TRBJ2-2; d_call: -; cdr3_aa: CASSYSWSAGELFF; cdr3_nt: TGTGCCAGCAGTTACTCCTGGTCAGCCGGGGAGCTGTTTTTT
v_call: TRBV4-2; clone_size: once; j_call: TRBJ1-4; d_call: TRBD1; cdr3_aa: CASSQDATGDEKLFF; cdr3_nt: TGTGCCAGCAGCCAAGATGCCACAGGGGATGAAAAACTGTTTTTT
v_call: TRBV7-2; clone_size: -; j_call: TRBJ1-4; d_call: -; cdr3_aa: CASSLAGTNEKLFF; cdr3_nt: TGTGCCAGCAGCTTGGCAGGAACTAATGAAAAACTGTTTTTT
v_call: TRBV12-3/TRBV12-4; clone_size: -; j_call: TRBJ1-5; d_call: -; cdr3_aa: CASSDTGNQPQHF; cdr3_nt: TGTGCCAGCAGTGATACAGGGAATCAGCCCCAGCATTTT
v_call: TRBV6-5; clone_size: -; j_call: TRBJ1-2; d_call: TRBD1; cdr3_aa: CASRRDRDNYGYTF; cdr3_nt: TGTGCCAGCAGAAGAGACAGGGACAACTATGGCTACACCTTC
v_call: TRBV19; clone_size: -; j_call: TRBJ1-3; d_call: -; cdr3_aa: CASTSEGPAGAGNTIYF; cdr3_nt: TGTGCCAGTACCTCAGAAGGGCCGGCGGGGGCTGGAAACACCATATATTTT
v_call: TRBV9; clone_size: once; j_call: TRBJ1-4; d_call: -; cdr3_aa: CASSRELSNEKLFF; cdr3_nt: TGTGCCAGCAGTCGGGAGTTGTCTAATGAAAAACTGTTTTTT
v_call: TRBV5-4; clone_size: -; j_call: TRBJ2-3; d_call: TRBD2; cdr3_aa: CASSRTLASTDTQYF; cdr3_nt: TGTGCCAGCAGCCGAACACTAGCGAGCACAGATACGCAGTATTTT
v_call: TRBV9; clone_size: -; j_call: TRBJ2-3; d_call: TRBD2; cdr3_aa: CASSVASGARTDTQYF; cdr3_nt: TGTGCCAGCAGCGTAGCTAGCGGAGCCCGCACAGATACGCAGTATTTT
v_call: TRBV5-1; clone_size: -; j_call: TRBJ2-2; d_call: -; cdr3_aa: CASSPTGSRAGELFF; cdr3_nt: TGCGCCAGCAGCCCGACGGGGTCACGGGCCGGGGAGCTGTTTTTT
v_call: TRBV9; clone_size: -; j_call: TRBJ1-3; d_call: -; cdr3_aa: CASSARTGSGNTIYF; cdr3_nt: TGTGCCAGCAGCGCCCGGACTGGCTCTGGAAACACCATATATTTT
v_call: TRBV7-3; clone_size: -; j_call: TRBJ2-2; d_call: TRBD2; cdr3_aa: CASSQMGGSGTGELFF; cdr3_nt: TGTGCCAGCAGTCAAATGGGCGGGAGCGGGACCGGGGAGCTGTTTTTT
v_call: TRBV29-1; clone_size: -; j_call: TRBJ2-3; d_call: TRBD2; cdr3_aa: CSVAASGGTDTQYF; cdr3_nt: TGCAGCGTTGCGGCTAGCGGGGGCACAGATACGCAGTATTTT
v_call: TRBV6-5; clone_size: -; j_call: TRBJ1-1; d_call: -; cdr3_aa: CALLGTTNTEAFF; cdr3_nt: TGTGCTCTGCTTGGGACTACGAACACTGAAGCTTTCTTT
v_call: TRBV6-5; clone_size: -; j_call: TRBJ1-2; d_call: -; cdr3_aa: CASNTYPGTTYGYTF; cdr3_nt: TGTGCCAGCAATACTTACCCCGGGACAACCTATGGCTACACCTTC
v_call: TRBV25-1; clone_size: few; j_call: TRBJ2-1; d_call: -; cdr3_aa: CASSPPYGIVDEQFF; cdr3_nt: TGTGCCAGCAGTCCTCCGTACGGGATAGTCGATGAGCAGTTCTTC
v_call: TRBV3-1/TRBV3-2; clone_size: once; j_call: TRBJ2-1; d_call: TRBD2; cdr3_aa: CASSNRLAGDSYNEQFF; cdr3_nt: TGTGCCAGCAGCAACCGACTAGCGGGCGACTCCTACAATGAGCAGTTCTTC
v_call: TRBV9; clone_size: -; j_call: TRBJ2-2; d_call: TRBD1; cdr3_aa: CASSVDRVNTGELFF; cdr3_nt: TGTGCCAGCAGCGTTGACAGGGTGAACACCGGGGAGCTGTTTTTT
v_call: TRBV24-1; clone_size: -; j_call: TRBJ1-1; d_call: -; cdr3_aa: CATSDLQGGGAFF; cdr3_nt: TGTGCCACCAGTGATCTCCAGGGTGGGGGGGCTTTCTTT
v_call: TRBV27; clone_size: -; j_call: TRBJ2-1; d_call: TRBD2; cdr3_aa: CASKGLAGVISPGEKQFF; cdr3_nt: TGTGCCAGCAAGGGACTAGCGGGAGTCATTTCCCCCGGAGAAAAGCAGTTCTTC
v_call: TRBV2; clone_size: once; j_call: TRBJ2-5; d_call: TRBD2; cdr3_aa: CASRRLAGQETQYF; cdr3_nt: TGTGCCAGCAGGAGACTAGCGGGACAAGAGACCCAGTACTTC
v_call: TRBV27; clone_size: once; j_call: TRBJ2-4; d_call: -; cdr3_aa: CASSFTGRDIQYF; cdr3_nt: TGTGCCAGCAGTTTTACAGGACGGGACATTCAGTACTTC
v_call: TRBV18; clone_size: -; j_call: TRBJ2-3; d_call: -; cdr3_aa: CASSLLSTRRSDTQYF; cdr3_nt: TGTGCCAGCTCACTACTTTCCACCCGGAGGTCAGATACGCAGTATTTT
v_call: TRBV10-3; clone_size: -; j_call: TRBJ1-6; d_call: -; cdr3_aa: CAISPGTELRGSPLHF; cdr3_nt: TGTGCCATCAGCCCCGGGACCGAGTTGCGGGGATCACCCCTCCACTTT
v_call: TRBV5-1; clone_size: -; j_call: TRBJ1-2; d_call: -; cdr3_aa: CASSPEGSRYGYTF; cdr3_nt: TGTGCCAGCAGCCCGGAGGGCAGTCGCTATGGCTACACCTTC
v_call: TRBV5-5; clone_size: -; j_call: TRBJ2-1; d_call: TRBD2; cdr3_aa: CASSPGLAVSSYNEQFF; cdr3_nt: TGTGCCAGCAGCCCGGGACTAGCGGTGAGCTCCTACAATGAGCAGTTCTTC
v_call: TRBV3-1/TRBV3-2; clone_size: -; j_call: TRBJ1-1; d_call: -; cdr3_aa: CASSQGAGLGFF; cdr3_nt: TGTGCCAGCAGCCAAGGGGCAGGGTTAGGTTTCTTT
v_call: TRBV3-1/TRBV3-2; clone_size: -; j_call: TRBJ1-2; d_call: TRBD1; cdr3_aa: CASRGQGVYGYTF; cdr3_nt: TGTGCCAGCAGGGGACAGGGCGTGTATGGCTACACCTTC
v_call: TRBV6-4; clone_size: -; j_call: TRBJ1-6; d_call: -; cdr3_aa: CASSESLRSPLHF; cdr3_nt: TGTGCCAGCAGTGAAAGCCTCCGATCACCCCTCCACTTT
v_call: TRBV19; clone_size: -; j_call: TRBJ2-3; d_call: TRBD2; cdr3_aa: CASSTQLALSTDTQYF; cdr3_nt: TGTGCCAGTAGTACCCAACTAGCGTTAAGCACAGATACGCAGTATTTT
v_call: TRBV11-2; clone_size: -; j_call: TRBJ2-1; d_call: -; cdr3_aa: CASSFKQDINEQFF; cdr3_nt: TGTGCCAGCAGCTTCAAACAGGACATAAATGAGCAGTTCTTC
v_call: TRBV10-3; clone_size: -; j_call: TRBJ2-1; d_call: -; cdr3_aa: CAINSGQLAVSYNEQFF; cdr3_nt: TGTGCCATCAATTCAGGTCAGTTAGCGGTTTCCTACAATGAGCAGTTCTTC
v_call: TRBV5-5; clone_size: -; j_call: TRBJ2-2; d_call: -; cdr3_aa: CASTLGGVNTGELFF; cdr3_nt: TGTGCCAGCACTCTAGGGGGAGTGAACACCGGGGAGCTGTTTTTT
v_call: TRBV7-8; clone_size: -; j_call: TRBJ2-1; d_call: -; cdr3_aa: CASSLESLRGNEQFF; cdr3_nt: TGTGCCAGCAGCCTAGAGAGCCTCCGGGGGAATGAGCAGTTCTTC
v_call: TRBV10-3; clone_size: -; j_call: TRBJ2-5; d_call: TRBD1; cdr3_aa: CAISEGGTGQETQYF; cdr3_nt: TGTGCCATCAGTGAGGGAGGGACAGGGCAAGAGACCCAGTACTTC
v_call: TRBV7-9; clone_size: -; j_call: TRBJ1-1; d_call: -; cdr3_aa: CASSGRGRGEAFF; cdr3_nt: TGTGCCAGCAGCGGGCGCGGCAGGGGAGAAGCTTTCTTT
v_call: TRBV19; clone_size: -; j_call: TRBJ1-6; d_call: -; cdr3_aa: CASKPPGRDNSPLHF; cdr3_nt: TGTGCCAGTAAACCACCCGGGAGGGATAATTCACCCCTCCACTTT
v_call: TRBV28; clone_size: -; j_call: TRBJ1-6; d_call: TRBD1; cdr3_aa: CASSFPGGGGSPLHF; cdr3_nt: TGTGCCAGCAGTTTCCCTGGAGGGGGCGGTTCACCCCTCCACTTT
v_call: TRBV9; clone_size: -; j_call: TRBJ2-5; d_call: -; cdr3_aa: CASSVGGHDQETQYF; cdr3_nt: TGTGCCAGCAGCGTGGGGGGGCACGACCAAGAGACCCAGTACTTC
v_call: TRBV15; clone_size: -; j_call: TRBJ1-1; d_call: TRBD1; cdr3_aa: CATSRDRGVTEAFF; cdr3_nt: TGTGCCACCAGCAGGGACAGGGGAGTCACTGAAGCTTTCTTT
v_call: TRBV20-1; clone_size: -; j_call: TRBJ1-1; d_call: TRBD1; cdr3_aa: CSVNRGTEAFF; cdr3_nt: TGCAGTGTTAACAGGGGCACTGAAGCTTTCTTT
v_call: TRBV7-9; clone_size: -; j_call: TRBJ1-1; d_call: -; cdr3_aa: CASRRMAEAFF; cdr3_nt: TGTGCCAGCAGGAGGATGGCTGAAGCTTTCTTT
v_call: TRBV24-1; clone_size: -; j_call: TRBJ1-1; d_call: -; cdr3_aa: CATNRAEGAEAFF; cdr3_nt: TGTGCCACCAACAGGGCCGAGGGCGCTGAAGCTTTCTTT
v_call: TRBV18; clone_size: -; j_call: TRBJ1-1; d_call: -; cdr3_aa: CASSPSVEGNTEAFF; cdr3_nt: TGTGCCAGCTCACCAAGTGTAGAGGGGAACACTGAAGCTTTCTTT
v_call: TRBV11-3; clone_size: -; j_call: TRBJ1-4; d_call: -; cdr3_aa: CASSYISGGGNEKLFF; cdr3_nt: TGTGCCAGCAGCTACATAAGTGGGGGAGGTAATGAAAAACTGTTTTTT